These T cell receptor beta chains were read from a single sample in a study of blood T cell repertoires in COVID-19. Libraries were prepared by immunoSEQ multiplex PCR; TCRdb keeps only in-frame clonotypes and omits some of them. The profile shows fewer than 250,000 clones, roughly 85% of them singletons. Sequencing input: PBMCs or T cells enriched from blood (not recorded which). The receptors originated from a woman between 35 and 50 years old with acute COVID-19. CDR3s include the opening cysteine and the closing phenylalanine or tryptophan. Each record gives: J gene, D gene, clone size, V gene, CDR3 protein, CDR3 DNA. D genes are given only for firm matches. Expanded clones are given a class, and other clones once, few, many or no size at all.

j_gene: TRBJ1-1
d_gene: -
abundance: -
v_gene: TRBV28
CDR3aa: CASSLFWGGTNTEAFF
CDR3nt: TGTGCCAGCAGTTTATTTTGGGGGGGAACTAACACTGAAGCTTTCTTT

j_gene: TRBJ2-3
d_gene: -
abundance: -
v_gene: TRBV5-1
CDR3aa: CASSLAQSIRTDTQYF
CDR3nt: TGCGCCAGCAGCTTGGCCCAGTCAATTCGCACAGATACGCAGTATTTT

j_gene: TRBJ2-7
d_gene: -
abundance: -
v_gene: TRBV7-3
CDR3aa: CASSFTDYFYEQYF
CDR3nt: TGTGCCAGCAGCTTCACAGACTATTTCTACGAGCAGTACTTC

j_gene: TRBJ2-7
d_gene: TRBD1
abundance: few
v_gene: TRBV12-5
CDR3aa: CASGLVVTRQGVYEQYF
CDR3nt: TGTGCTAGTGGTTTGGTAGTCACGAGACAGGGAGTGTACGAGCAGTACTTC

j_gene: TRBJ2-2
d_gene: -
abundance: once
v_gene: TRBV11-2
CDR3aa: CASTLRGEGATGELFF
CDR3nt: TGTGCCAGCACCCTTCGCGGCGAGGGAGCCACCGGGGAGCTGTTTTTT

j_gene: TRBJ1-4
d_gene: -
abundance: -
v_gene: TRBV7-9
CDR3aa: CASSLSGEKLFF
CDR3nt: TGTGCCAGCAGCTTATCAGGTGAAAAACTGTTTTTT

j_gene: TRBJ1-5
d_gene: -
abundance: -
v_gene: TRBV7-8
CDR3aa: CASSQWGPISNQPQHF
CDR3nt: TGTGCCAGCAGCCAATGGGGGCCCATTAGCAATCAGCCCCAGCATTTT

j_gene: TRBJ2-2
d_gene: -
abundance: -
v_gene: TRBV7-9
CDR3aa: CASRLKAGNTGELFF
CDR3nt: TGTGCCAGCAGGTTAAAGGCGGGAAACACCGGGGAGCTGTTTTTT

j_gene: TRBJ2-1
d_gene: -
abundance: -
v_gene: TRBV25-1
CDR3aa: CASNGGLTYNEQFF
CDR3nt: TGTGCCAGCAACGGCGGACTCACCTACAATGAGCAGTTCTTC

j_gene: TRBJ2-5
d_gene: -
abundance: -
v_gene: TRBV7-3
CDR3aa: CASSLGLAETQYF
CDR3nt: TGTGCCAGCAGCTTAGGACTGGCGGAGACCCAGTACTTC

j_gene: TRBJ2-1
d_gene: TRBD2
abundance: -
v_gene: TRBV7-3
CDR3aa: CASSFVGGNEQFF
CDR3nt: TGTGCCAGCAGCTTTGTGGGGGGGAATGAGCAGTTCTTC

j_gene: TRBJ2-7
d_gene: TRBD2
abundance: -
v_gene: TRBV28
CDR3aa: CASRMGGGYYEQYF
CDR3nt: TGTGCCAGCAGGATGGGCGGGGGGTATTACGAGCAGTACTTC

j_gene: TRBJ2-7
d_gene: -
abundance: -
v_gene: TRBV19
CDR3aa: CASSIEGRGEQYF
CDR3nt: TGTGCCAGTAGTATAGAGGGCCGCGGGGAGCAGTACTTC

j_gene: TRBJ2-7
d_gene: -
abundance: -
v_gene: TRBV19
CDR3aa: CASRGQTSYEQYF
CDR3nt: TGTGCCAGTAGAGGTCAGACTTCCTACGAGCAGTACTTC

j_gene: TRBJ1-3
d_gene: TRBD1
abundance: -
v_gene: TRBV7-9
CDR3aa: CASSRQGAQGNTIYF
CDR3nt: TGTGCCAGCAGTAGACAGGGGGCGCAAGGAAACACCATATATTTT

j_gene: TRBJ2-2
d_gene: TRBD1
abundance: -
v_gene: TRBV24-1
CDR3aa: CATSDTTTGGKSGELFF
CDR3nt: TGTGCCACCAGTGACACCACGACAGGGGGCAAATCCGGGGAGCTGTTTTTT

j_gene: TRBJ2-2
d_gene: TRBD1
abundance: once
v_gene: TRBV28
CDR3aa: CASSLLGQRHTGELFF
CDR3nt: TGTGCCAGCAGTTTACTGGGACAGCGTCATACCGGGGAGCTGTTTTTT

j_gene: TRBJ2-5
d_gene: -
abundance: -
v_gene: TRBV27
CDR3aa: CASTLGAGVGTQYF
CDR3nt: TGTGCCAGCACCCTTGGGGCAGGGGTAGGCACCCAGTACTTC

j_gene: TRBJ2-1
d_gene: TRBD2
abundance: -
v_gene: TRBV19
CDR3aa: CASSIDAAGLTNEQFF
CDR3nt: TGTGCCAGTAGTATAGATGCAGCGGGGCTTACAAATGAGCAGTTCTTC

j_gene: TRBJ2-1
d_gene: -
abundance: -
v_gene: TRBV7-2
CDR3aa: CASSFSVAESYNEQFF
CDR3nt: TGTGCCAGCAGCTTTTCGGTAGCGGAGTCCTACAATGAGCAGTTCTTC

j_gene: TRBJ2-7
d_gene: TRBD1
abundance: -
v_gene: TRBV5-1
CDR3aa: CASSSGTGDEQYF
CDR3nt: TGCGCCAGCAGCTCTGGGACAGGGGACGAGCAGTACTTC

j_gene: TRBJ2-1
d_gene: TRBD1
abundance: -
v_gene: TRBV6-5
CDR3aa: CASSPGTGIYNEQFF
CDR3nt: TGTGCCAGTAGCCCCGGGACAGGGATCTACAATGAGCAGTTCTTC

j_gene: TRBJ1-1
d_gene: TRBD1
abundance: few
v_gene: TRBV3-1/TRBV3-2
CDR3aa: CASSPTGTGMNTEAFF
CDR3nt: TGTGCCAGCAGCCCCACCGGGACAGGGATGAACACTGAAGCTTTCTTT

j_gene: TRBJ1-1
d_gene: -
abundance: many
v_gene: TRBV6-5
CDR3aa: CASSYNRIRSTEAFF
CDR3nt: TGTGCCAGCAGTTACAATCGAATTCGTAGCACTGAAGCTTTCTTT

j_gene: TRBJ2-2
d_gene: TRBD1
abundance: -
v_gene: TRBV7-6
CDR3aa: CASSLTGGWNTGELFF
CDR3nt: TGTGCCAGCAGCCTGACAGGGGGGTGGAACACCGGGGAGCTGTTTTTT

j_gene: TRBJ2-3
d_gene: TRBD1
abundance: -
v_gene: TRBV27
CDR3aa: CASRRQGRTDTQYF
CDR3nt: TGTGCCAGCAGGAGACAGGGAAGGACAGATACGCAGTATTTT

j_gene: TRBJ2-7
d_gene: TRBD1
abundance: -
v_gene: TRBV29-1
CDR3aa: CSVDSFDRGLYEQYF
CDR3nt: TGCAGCGTCGACTCGTTCGACAGGGGGCTCTACGAGCAGTACTTC

j_gene: TRBJ1-1
d_gene: -
abundance: -
v_gene: TRBV10-3
CDR3aa: CAISESAGNTEAFF
CDR3nt: TGTGCCATCAGTGAGTCGGCAGGGAACACTGAAGCTTTCTTT